These 9 T cell receptor beta chains share one sample of origin, sequenced in a study of T cells after yellow fever vaccination. MiXCR, applied by TCRdb to the 5' RACE reads, yields one record per CDR3 protein. The table has approximately 250,000 distinct CDR3 sequences, 6.5% to 7.5% seen once. The sample here was CD4+ T cells sorted from PBMCs, taken on the day of the yellow fever booster vaccination. Receptors were obtained from a man aged 25-40 years who received the YFV17D yellow fever vaccine.

This clonotype showed up many times. The V and J genes are TRBV6-2 or TRBV6-3 and TRBJ2-2, with 15 bases aligning to TRBD2. The CDR3 consists of 15 residues. With V trimmed by 6 bases and J by 10 bases, 6 bases remained unmatched. Germline values: CDR1 MNHEY, CDR2 SVGEGT. The CDR3 coding sequence is TGTGCCAGCAGACCCGGACTAGCGGGAGGGGAGGAGCTGTTTTTT. This codes for CASRPGLAGGEELFF.

In its sample, this clonotype was seen many times. The chain recombines TRBV7-6 with TRBJ2-7, with TRBD2 matching over 12 bases. CDR1 is SGHVS, CDR2 FNYEAQ, per germline. Trimming removed 1 base from V and 4 bases from J; junction bases left unmatched: 2. There are 15 residues in the CDR3. CDR3 bases: TGTGCCAGCAGCTTAGAGACTAGCGGGAGTTACGAGCAGTACTTC. It is translated as CASSLETSGSYEQYF.

This chain joins TRBV12-5 and TRBJ2-3, with D unresolved. The CDR3 is 14 residues long. Looked up from germline, CDR1 is LGHNT and CDR2 is FRNRAP. V lost 4 bases, J lost 6 bases, and 14 bases lay in between. The CDR3, as DNA: TGTGCTAGTGGTTCAACTCTCATCCGGGATACGCAGTATTTT. It yields the protein CASGSTLIRDTQYF.

DNA of the CDR3: TGTGCCAGTAGTCATAATCGGCCGAGCACAGATACGCAGTATTTT. Protein product: CASSHNRPSTDTQYF. The J gene is TRBJ2-3, the V gene TRBV19; D gene ambiguous. Trimming took off 5 bases at V and 0 bases at J, with 12 bases between the two ends. The CDR3 spans 15 residues. Per germline, CDR1 LNHDA and CDR2 SQIVND (reference sequence).

This clonotype was seen ten or more times. The chain couples TRBV5-1 to TRBJ2-7, with a tentative D call TRBD2 (6 bases). Trimming removed 0 bases from V and 6 bases from J, with 28 bases in between. This CDR3 comprises 19 residues. From germline, CDR1 is SGHRS and CDR2 YFSETQ. In nucleotides, the CDR3 is TGCGCCAGCAGCTTGGCCACGACTCGAACTAGCTTCGGTATGGGCGAGCAGTACTTC. Its protein is CASSLATTRTSFGMGEQYF.

This clonotype has more than one count but fewer than ten. J is TRBJ1-5 and V is TRBV19; D gene unclear. The germline CDR1 and CDR2 sequences are LNHDA and SQIVND (reference sequence). The CDR3 is 15 amino acids. V lost 6 bases and J 0 bases, leaving 12 bases between the germline ends. The DNA for the CDR3 is TGTGCCAGTAGCAGGCGATGGGATAGCAATCAGCCCCAGCATTTT. Its protein product is CASSRRWDSNQPQHF.

This rearrangement joins TRBV7-2 to TRBJ2-3, with TRBD2 matching over 9 bases. Per the germline V gene, CDR1 is SGHTA and CDR2 is FQGNSA. J lost 3 bases, V lost 4 bases, and 8 bases had no gene match. This CDR3 has 16 residues. CDR3 protein: CASSYTGLAETDTQYF. CDR3 in DNA: TGTGCCAGCAGCTACACGGGACTAGCAGAAACAGATACGCAGTATTTT.

This clonotype was detected ten times or more. J is TRBJ2-5 and V is TRBV5-1, with 8 bases aligning to TRBD2. This CDR3 spans 14 amino acids. Germline CDR1 is SGHRS and CDR2 is YFSETQ. Trimming at V came to 4 bases and at J to 5 bases, leaving 7 bases not matched to a gene. In DNA form, the CDR3 reads TGCGCCAGCAGCGTGGGACTAGTTTTGGAGACCCAGTACTTC. This codes for CASSVGLVLETQYF.

The genes are TRBV5-1 and TRBJ2-7; no definite D call. With 1 base removed from V and 3 bases from J, the gap between germline ends came to 5 bases. Looked up from germline, CDR1 is SGHRS and CDR2 is YFSETQ. The CDR3 is 12 residues long. The CDR3 DNA sequence: TGCGCCAGCAGCTTGACGAACTACGAGCAGTACTTC. It specifies CASSLTNYEQYF. The whole variable domain, remainder taken from reference TRBV5-1 and TRBJ2-7, is KAGVTQTPRYLIKTRGQQVTLSCSPISGHRSVSWYQQTPGQGLQFLFEYFSETQRNKGNFPGRFSGRQFSNSRSEMNVSTLELGDSALYLCASSLTNYEQYFGPGTRLTVT.